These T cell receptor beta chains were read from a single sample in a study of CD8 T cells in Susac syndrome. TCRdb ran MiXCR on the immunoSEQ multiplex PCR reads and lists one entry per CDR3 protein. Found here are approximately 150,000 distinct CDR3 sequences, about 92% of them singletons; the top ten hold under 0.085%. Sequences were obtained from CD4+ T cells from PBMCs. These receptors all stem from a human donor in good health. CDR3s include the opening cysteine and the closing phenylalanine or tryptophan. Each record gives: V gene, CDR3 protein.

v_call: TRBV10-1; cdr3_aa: CASSRQINTEAFF
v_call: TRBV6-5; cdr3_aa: CASSGGQGNSPLHF
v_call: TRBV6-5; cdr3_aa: CASSTSGGNSYEQYF
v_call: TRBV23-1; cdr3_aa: CASLRGHIAKNIQYF
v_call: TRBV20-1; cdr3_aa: CSAVGRVPEAFF
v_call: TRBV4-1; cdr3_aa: CASGPGGNSYEQYF
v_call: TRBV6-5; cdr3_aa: CASSYSGNRGTTQYF
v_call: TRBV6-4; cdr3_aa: CASSDPRKGDEQYF
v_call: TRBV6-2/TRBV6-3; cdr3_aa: CASSYGAGKYTEAFF
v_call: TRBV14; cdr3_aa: CASSQDFDRERAGELFF
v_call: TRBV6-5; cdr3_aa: CASRRTVNIIYEQYF
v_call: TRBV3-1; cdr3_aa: CASSRPQGGLFF
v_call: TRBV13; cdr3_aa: CASSSIVGKSGANVLTF
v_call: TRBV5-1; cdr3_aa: CASSRGTGGQETQYF
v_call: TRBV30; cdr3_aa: CAWSSTGGPYNEQFF
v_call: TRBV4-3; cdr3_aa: CASSPSYPDSTGNEQFF
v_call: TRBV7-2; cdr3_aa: CASSSRPRGFQETQYF
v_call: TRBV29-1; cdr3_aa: CSVDMGSYNEQFF
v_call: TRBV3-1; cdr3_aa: CASSLSAQGETQYF
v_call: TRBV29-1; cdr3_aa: CSVLRPSGRTGEQYF
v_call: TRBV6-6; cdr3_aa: CASSTVGDEQYF